The sequence of this T cell receptor beta chain was determined in a study of CXCR3-negative and CXCR3-positive naive CD8 T cells. Overall study context: Per-library TRB read counts averaged about 1.5 +/- 0.3 million, adding up to about 130 million in total. Findings of the study overall: Both of the naive subsets showed about the same high diversity, but memory CD8+ cells had much less. TRB CDR3s were more hydrophobic in CXCR3-positive than in CXCR3-negative naive cells. The study found that naive CXCR3-negative and CXCR3-positive cells shared TRBV-TRBJ usage, while memory cells differed.

Carrying UMI labels, the TRB cDNA libraries were prepared through 5' RACE. TCRdb re-called the 5' RACE reads and catalogs CDR3 proteins one per entry, DNA excluded. In total, the table holds about 150,000 distinct CDR3 sequences. Naive CD8+ T lymphocytes were specified as CD45RO-CCR7+CD27+CD95-. CDR1 and CDR2 from the germline V gene are SEHNR and FQNEAQ (reference sequence). There are 18 residues in the CDR3. Comments on this clonotype: Its antigen is unidentified.

This sequence originates from a human donor in good health. Some clones in this sample may be carry-over from other donors' samples. Source material: naive CXCR3+ CD8+ T cells from blood. Subset defined: CD45RO-CCR7+CD27+CD95- naive CD8+ T cells expressing CXCR3 (TNR3+). V is TRBV7-9 and J is TRBJ2-1; checking the TCRdb D call of TRBD1 is not possible without DNA. The CDR3 loop is CASSPTRGRRGSYNEQFF.